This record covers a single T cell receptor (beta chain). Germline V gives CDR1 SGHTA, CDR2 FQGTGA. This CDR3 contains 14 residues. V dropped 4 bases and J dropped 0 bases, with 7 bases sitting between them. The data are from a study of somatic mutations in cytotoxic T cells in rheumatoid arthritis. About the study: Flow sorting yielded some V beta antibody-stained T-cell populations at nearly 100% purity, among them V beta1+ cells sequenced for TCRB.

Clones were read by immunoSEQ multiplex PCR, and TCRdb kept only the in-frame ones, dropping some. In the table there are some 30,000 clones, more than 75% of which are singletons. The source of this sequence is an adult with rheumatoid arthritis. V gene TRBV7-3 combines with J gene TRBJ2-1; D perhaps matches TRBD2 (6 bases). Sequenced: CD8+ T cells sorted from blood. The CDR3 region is CASSYGGSYNEQFF. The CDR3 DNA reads TGTGCCAGCAGCTACGGGGGCTCCTACAATGAGCAGTTCTTC.